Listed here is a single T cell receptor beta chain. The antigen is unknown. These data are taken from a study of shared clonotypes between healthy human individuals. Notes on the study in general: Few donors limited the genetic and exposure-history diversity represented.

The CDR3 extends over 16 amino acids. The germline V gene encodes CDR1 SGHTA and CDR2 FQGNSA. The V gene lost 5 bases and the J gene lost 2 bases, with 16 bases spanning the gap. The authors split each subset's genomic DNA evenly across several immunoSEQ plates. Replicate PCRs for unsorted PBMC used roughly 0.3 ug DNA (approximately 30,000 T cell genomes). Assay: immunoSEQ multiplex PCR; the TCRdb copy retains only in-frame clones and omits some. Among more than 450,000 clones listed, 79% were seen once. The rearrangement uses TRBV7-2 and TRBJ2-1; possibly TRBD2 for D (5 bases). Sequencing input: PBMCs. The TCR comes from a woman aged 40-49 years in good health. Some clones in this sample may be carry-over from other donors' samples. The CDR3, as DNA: TGTGCCAGCAGCGCCCAGGCGGGCCCACCCTACAATGAGCAGTTCTTC. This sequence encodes CASSAQAGPPYNEQFF.